Below, 10 T cell receptor beta chains from the same sample are listed, as sequenced in a study of blood T cell repertoires in COVID-19. This table comes from immunoSEQ multiplex PCR, and its TCRdb copy is limited to in-frame clones, with some not included. The sample lists approximately 150,000 clones, approximately 84% occurring once. The sequencing sample was made of peripheral blood. Source of these receptors: a woman aged 45-65 years with COVID-19, enrolled during active disease.

DNA for the CDR3: TGTGCCAGCAGCCAAGAGGGACTAGCGGGGGGAAGCTCCTACGAGCAGTACTTC. Translation gives CASSQEGLAGGSSYEQYF. The genes are TRBV4-2 and TRBJ2-7; 15 positions match TRBD2. Germline-derived CDR1 and CDR2 are LGHNA and YNFKEQ. The CDR3 loop spans 18 amino acids. V was clipped by 0 bases and J by 0 bases; unmatched bases: 3.

The V gene is TRBV18, the J gene TRBJ2-7; 9 bases line up with TRBD1. There are 14 residues in the CDR3. Germline lookup yields CDR1 KGHSH and CDR2 LQKENI. V was pared by 4 bases and J by 6 bases, with 7 bases of the junction left unmatched. The CDR3 loop reads CASSRLDRGGEQYF. In DNA, the CDR3 is TGTGCCAGCTCACGCTTGGACAGGGGTGGCGAGCAGTACTTC.

The chain joins TRBV10-2 to TRBJ2-5; no reliable D call. Between the trimmed V and J ends, which lost 5 bases and 0 bases, there was a span of 7 bases. The CDR3 consists of 13 residues. Germline CDR1 reads WSHSY; CDR2 reads SAAADI. As DNA, the CDR3 is TGCGCCAGCAGTCGTGGCAACCAAGAGACCCAGTACTTC. Translated, it gives CASSRGNQETQYF.

V and J are TRBV4-1 and TRBJ2-7; 11 positions match TRBD2. V shed 4 bases, J shed 6 bases, and the junction held 8 bases outside the gene matches. CDR3 length: 15 amino acids. Looked up from germline, CDR1 is MGHRA and CDR2 is YSYEKL. CDR3 sequence (DNA): TGCGCCAGCAGCCCCCTTCCCCTAGCGGGGGGCGAGCAGTACTTC. Translating gives CASSPLPLAGGEQYF.

The chain couples TRBV12-3 or TRBV12-4 to TRBJ2-2; D gene ambiguous. The CDR3 is made up of 11 amino acids. Trimming removed 6 bases from V and 8 bases from J, with 7 bases in between. The CDR3 nucleotides are TGTGCCAGCAGCCGTATTGGGGAGCTGTTTTTT. Translation: CASSRIGELFF.

In regard to this clone: Other DNA sequences from this sample encode an identical CDR3 as well. The chain carries TRBV7-2 and TRBJ2-7, with 9 positions matching TRBD1. V lost 0 bases and J lost 3; bases outside the gene matches: 3. Germline CDR1 is SGHTA and CDR2 is FQGNSA. This CDR3 has 15 amino acids. As DNA, the CDR3 is TGTGCCAGCAGCTTAGCAGCGACAGGGGGCTACGAGCAGTACTTC. Its protein product is CASSLAATGGYEQYF.

J is TRBJ2-5 and V is TRBV28; 9 bases match TRBD1. The CDR3 has 15 residues. Germline V gene sequence: CDR1 MDHEN, CDR2 SYDVKM. Trimming removed 6 bases from V and 2 bases from J; junction bases left unmatched: 7. The CDR3 protein is CASSRGTGQQETQYF. CDR3 DNA sequence: TGTGCCAGCAGCAGGGGGACAGGGCAACAAGAGACCCAGTACTTC.

This rearrangement joins TRBV19 to TRBJ2-7; 7 nucleotides align to TRBD1. Per the germline V gene, CDR1 is LNHDA and CDR2 is SQIVND (reference sequence). This CDR3 is 12 amino acids long. The J segment lost 3 bases and the V segment lost 9 bases, leaving 5 bases of the junction unmatched. The CDR3 DNA reads TGTGCCAGGAAGACAGGGTTCTACGAGCAGTACTTC. Amino acids: CARKTGFYEQYF.

This clone was seen a single time. The chain is built from TRBV6-1 and TRBJ2-1; D unresolved. CDR1 is MNHNS and CDR2 is SASEGT in the germline V gene. The CDR3 totals 16 residues. The germline V and J ends were trimmed by 0 bases and 0 bases, with 9 bases remaining between them. The CDR3 loop is CASSEALRSSYNEQFF. The CDR3, as DNA: TGTGCCAGCAGTGAAGCCCTCAGAAGCTCCTACAATGAGCAGTTCTTC.

The chain uses TRBV5-6 and TRBJ1-4; D is unresolved. Germline CDR1 and CDR2: SGHDT and YYEEEE. V was clipped by 4 bases and J by 7 bases, with 14 bases between them. The length of the CDR3 is 14 residues. The CDR3 protein is CASSRDRESEKLFF. Here the CDR3 DNA reads TGTGCCAGCAGCCGCGATAGGGAGTCTGAAAAACTGTTTTTT.